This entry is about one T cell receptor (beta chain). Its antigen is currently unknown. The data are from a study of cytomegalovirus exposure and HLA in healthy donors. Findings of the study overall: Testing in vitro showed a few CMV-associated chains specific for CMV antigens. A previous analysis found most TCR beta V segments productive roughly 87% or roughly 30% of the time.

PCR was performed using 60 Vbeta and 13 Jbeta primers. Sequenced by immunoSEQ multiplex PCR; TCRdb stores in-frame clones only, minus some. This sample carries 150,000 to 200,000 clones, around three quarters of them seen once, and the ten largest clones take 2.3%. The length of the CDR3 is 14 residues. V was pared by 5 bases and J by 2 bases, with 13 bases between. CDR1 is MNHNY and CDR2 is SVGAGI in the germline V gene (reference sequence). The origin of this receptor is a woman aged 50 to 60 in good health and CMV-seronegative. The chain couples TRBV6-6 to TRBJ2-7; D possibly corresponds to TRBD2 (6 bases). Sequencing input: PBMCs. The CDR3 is CASSTPGLPYEQYF. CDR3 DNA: TGTGCCAGCAGTACCCCGGGACTTCCCTACGAGCAGTACTTC.